These T cell receptor beta chains were read from a single sample in a study of cytomegalovirus exposure and HLA in healthy donors. Profiled with immunoSEQ multiplex PCR; TCRdb holds only in-frame clones, not every one. The sample records 180,000 or so clones, around 82% being singletons. Sequencing was carried out using PBMCs. Source of these receptors: a male donor in good health and CMV-seronegative. Both conserved end residues are part of each CDR3. D genes are given only for firm matches. Not all rows give a size; the values are once, few, many and, for expanded clones, a class.

v_gene	d_gene	abundance	j_gene	CDR3aa	CDR3nt
TRBV7-3	-	-	TRBJ2-1	CASSLIGQYHNEQFF	TGTGCCAGCAGCTTAATTGGCCAGTACCACAATGAGCAGTTCTTC
TRBV7-3	TRBD1	-	TRBJ2-7	CATQPPGQGSYEQYF	TGTGCCACCCAGCCCCCGGGACAGGGGTCCTACGAGCAGTACTTC
TRBV30	-	few	TRBJ2-7	CAWRGIGGYPDEQYF	TGTGCCTGGAGGGGGATAGGGGGTTATCCTGACGAGCAGTACTTC
TRBV18	-	-	TRBJ1-5	CASSPWGSNQPQHF	TGTGCCAGCTCACCATGGGGCAGCAATCAGCCCCAGCATTTT
TRBV2	TRBD1	-	TRBJ1-4	CASSDVTGGEKLFF	TGTGCCAGCAGTGACGTAACAGGGGGGGAAAAACTGTTTTTT
TRBV18	-	once	TRBJ1-3	CASSPPPYSGNTIYF	TGTGCCAGCTCACCTCCCCCGTACTCTGGAAACACCATATATTTT
TRBV9	-	-	TRBJ2-2	CASSVRGQGSGGAGELFF	TGTGCCAGCAGCGTTAGAGGTCAGGGTTCTGGTGGGGCCGGGGAGCTGTTTTTT
TRBV7-9	-	-	TRBJ2-7	CSSSSQSAAREQYF	TGTTCCAGCAGCTCCCAAAGCGCAGCTCGCGAGCAGTACTTC
TRBV5-3	TRBD1	-	TRBJ1-5	CARSSNRGTNHYSNQPQHF	TGTGCCAGAAGCTCCAACAGGGGGACGAATCATTATAGCAATCAGCCCCAGCATTTT
TRBV5-4	-	-	TRBJ2-1	CASSIYGGPAYNEQFF	TGTGCCAGCAGCATATACGGGGGGCCCGCCTACAATGAGCAGTTCTTC
TRBV6-1	TRBD1	few	TRBJ1-6	CASSETGTSPLHF	TGTGCCAGCAGTGAGACAGGGACCTCACCCCTCCACTTT
TRBV21-1	-	-	TRBJ1-1	CASSISYLKSLNTEAFF	TGTGCCAGCAGCATTTCCTACCTCAAGTCCCTGAACACTGAAGCTTTCTTT
TRBV30	-	-	TRBJ2-7	CAWSGDEGFGLALGTSDEQYF	TGTGCCTGGAGCGGTGATGAGGGATTTGGCCTAGCGTTGGGGACTTCGGACGAGCAGTACTTC